The next 19 T cell receptor beta chains were all read from a single sample in a study of identical twins. MiXCR, run by TCRdb on the 5' RACE reads, gives a single entry per CDR3 protein. Of about 890,000 distinct CDR3 sequences in the sample, about 12% were seen once. The data were also submitted as part of a second study, on yellow fever vaccine responses in identical twins.

The sample taken for sequencing was PBMCs. The receptors stem from a young woman in good health.

This clonotype has ten or more counts. The rearrangement links TRBV5-1 to TRBJ2-1; 14 bases match TRBD2. The germline CDR1 and CDR2 sequences are SGHRS and YFSETQ. J gave up 8 bases and V 4 bases, and 8 bases lay outside the gene matches. The length of the CDR3 is 16 residues. CDR3 loop: CASSPGTSGSLDEQFF. The CDR3 bases are TGCGCCAGCAGCCCGGGGACTAGCGGGAGTTTGGATGAGCAGTTCTTC.

This sequence joins TRBV11-3 and TRBJ2-1, with 9 bases lining up with TRBD1. The CDR3 has 16 amino acids. J was trimmed by 9 bases and V by 3 bases; bases with no gene match: 12. Germline CDR1 is SGHNT and CDR2 is YENEEA. The CDR3, as DNA: TGTGCCAGCAGCTTGACCGGGACAGGGATATTTACTGAGCAGTTCTTC. It specifies CASSLTGTGIFTEQFF.

This clonotype was detected only a few times. The V and J genes are TRBV6-5 and TRBJ2-7; possible D gene TRBD2, 6 bases. From germline, CDR1 is MNHEY and CDR2 SVGAGI. V was pared by 2 bases and J by 2 bases, with 10 bases between. The CDR3 runs 14 residues. The CDR3 DNA follows: TGTGCCAGCAGTTACGATGGCGGGGCCTACGAGCAGTACTTC. It codes for CASSYDGGAYEQYF.

This clonotype was counted only a few times. The chain's CDR3 is CSARKWGGPPETQYF. CDR3 coding DNA: TGCAGTGCCAGAAAATGGGGGGGGCCGCCAGAGACCCAGTACTTC. The chain has TRBV20-1 and TRBJ2-5, with D possibly matching TRBD2 (7 bases). CDR3 size: 15 residues. From germline, CDR1 is DFQATT and CDR2 SNEGSKA (reference sequence). The germline V and J ends were trimmed by 6 bases and 4 bases, with 21 bases remaining between them.

The chain joins TRBV3-1 to TRBJ2-5; 10 bases line up with TRBD2. The CDR3 is 15 residues long. The ends lost 7 bases at V and 5 bases at J; junction bases unmatched: 10. Germline V CDR1 and CDR2: LGHDT, YNNKEL (reference sequence). The chain's CDR3 is CASTLAGGQRETQYF. CDR3 nucleotides: TGTGCCAGCACCTTAGCGGGGGGCCAACGGGAGACCCAGTACTTC.

This clonotype was found a few times. V is TRBV12-3 or TRBV12-4 and J is TRBJ2-3, with TRBD2 as a possible D gene (6 bases). The CDR3 is 15 residues long. Trimming left V 3 bases short and J 3 bases short, with 13 bases between. CDR3 nucleotide sequence: TGTGCCAGCAGTTTTCTATCGGGAGTAACAGATACGCAGTATTTT. It translates to CASSFLSGVTDTQYF.

The sample holds a few counts of this clonotype. This chain uses TRBV12-3 or TRBV12-4 with TRBJ2-1, with 7 bases matching TRBD2. V was clipped by 5 bases and J by 5 bases; unmatched bases: 6. This CDR3 spans 14 amino acids. The CDR3 reads CASSASGTDNEQFF. DNA of the CDR3: TGTGCCAGCAGTGCTAGCGGAACCGACAATGAGCAGTTCTTC.

Only a few counts were recorded for this clonotype. The chain uses TRBV6-4 and TRBJ2-7, with 14 bases matching TRBD2. This CDR3 region has 14 residues. CDR1 and CDR2 (germline): MRHNA, SNTAGT. V dropped 2 bases and J dropped 6; count of bases not matched to a gene: 0. The CDR3, as DNA: TGTGCCAGCAGTGACGGGACTAGCGGGAGCGAGCAGTACTTC. Translated: CASSDGTSGSEQYF.

The table lists this clonotype with a few counts. The chain couples TRBV9 to TRBJ2-3, with TRBD2 identical over 8 bases. This CDR3 comprises 17 residues. Germline V CDR1 and CDR2: SGDLS, YYNGEE. V dropped 3 bases and J dropped 0; count of bases not matched to a gene: 9. CDR3 protein: CASSGWGGTRSTDTQYF. In DNA, the CDR3 is TGTGCCAGCAGCGGTTGGGGGGGGACTAGAAGCACAGATACGCAGTATTTT.

The CDR3 DNA follows: TGTGCCAGCAGTTCCAGATTAAGATCGGAAATAGCCAAAAACATTCAGTACTTC. It translates to CASSSRLRSEIAKNIQYF. This sequence joins TRBV12-3 or TRBV12-4 and TRBJ2-4; D is ambiguous. The CDR3 consists of 18 residues. The V gene lost 4 bases and the J gene lost 0 bases, with 19 bases spanning the gap.

This clonotype has ten or more counts. The chain couples TRBV28 to TRBJ2-7; D not resolved. This CDR3 is 13 amino acids long. CDR1 is MDHEN and CDR2 is SYDVKM in the germline V gene. V gave up 8 bases and J gave up 4 bases, with 15 bases separating them. The CDR3 bases are TGTGCCAGCTCCCCGGTTGAGGTGTACGAGCAGTACTTC. Its protein product is CASSPVEVYEQYF.

The genes are TRBV2 and TRBJ2-1; 10 nucleotides agree with TRBD2. V shed 6 bases and J 8 bases; nucleotides not matched to a gene: 13. Looked up from germline, CDR1 is SNHLY and CDR2 is FYNNEI. This CDR3 contains 16 residues. The CDR3: CASRILWLAGDHEQFF. The CDR3 DNA reads as TGTGCCAGCAGGATCCTATGGCTAGCGGGAGACCATGAGCAGTTCTTC.

The J gene is TRBJ2-3, the V gene TRBV12-5; 9 bases align to TRBD1. This CDR3 region has 17 residues. In germline, CDR1 is LGHNT, CDR2 FRNRAP. Losses at the gene ends were 2 bases for V and 4 bases for J; bases not matched to a gene: 10. CDR3 DNA: TGTGCTAGTGGTTTGCCATGGACAGGGGATACGGCAGATACGCAGTATTTT. It specifies CASGLPWTGDTADTQYF.

This clonotype was seen repeatedly, ten times or more. The rearrangement joins TRBV27 to TRBJ1-1; D not certain. CDR1 is MNHEY and CDR2 is SMNVEV in the germline V gene (reference sequence). This CDR3 has 13 amino acids. V lost 3 bases and J lost 6, with 11 bases in between. The CDR3 sequence: CASSFLPSSEAFF. CDR3 DNA sequence: TGTGCCAGCAGTTTCCTTCCCTCCTCTGAAGCTTTCTTT.

The chain uses TRBV12-3 or TRBV12-4 and TRBJ2-7, with D possibly TRBD1 on 6 matching bases. CDR3 length: 15 residues. V lost 5 bases, J lost 2 bases, and 16 bases lay in between. CDR3 sequence: CASSLHDGQPYEQYF. The DNA of the CDR3 is TGTGCCAGCAGTCTCCACGACGGACAGCCCTACGAGCAGTACTTC.

This clonotype was seen more than once but under ten times. This chain uses TRBV28 with TRBJ2-5; D is perhaps TRBD1 (5 bases). CDR3 length: 13 amino acids. V lost 7 bases and J lost 2, with 11 bases in between. The germline gives CDR1 MDHEN, CDR2 SYDVKM. The CDR3: CASTKTEQETQYF. The DNA for the CDR3 is TGTGCCAGCACAAAGACAGAGCAAGAGACCCAGTACTTC.

The gene calls are TRBV7-2 and TRBJ2-3, with D unclear. The CDR3 consists of 15 residues. Trimming left V 2 bases short and J 1 base short, with 10 bases between. Germline loops: CDR1 SGHTA, CDR2 FQGNSA. CDR3 sequence reads: CASSLTPSRTDTQYF. The CDR3 DNA follows: TGTGCCAGCAGCTTAACTCCTTCCCGCACAGATACGCAGTATTTT.

The chain carries TRBV25-1 and TRBJ1-6; 7 bases are a match to TRBD1. V shed 8 bases, J shed 6 bases, and the junction held 7 bases outside the gene matches. Germline CDR1 reads MGHDK; CDR2 reads SYGVNS. This CDR3 has 14 residues. CDR3 nucleotide sequence: TGTGCCAGCGACGCGGGACAGCTTAATTCACCCCTCCACTTT. Encoded protein: CASDAGQLNSPLHF.

This clonotype has just a few counts. The DNA of the CDR3 is TGTGCCAGCAAACCGGGACTAGCGTCCTACAATGAGCAGTTCTTC. Its translation is CASKPGLASYNEQFF. The chain uses TRBV2 and TRBJ2-1, with TRBD2 matching 10 bases. V lost 7 bases to trimming and J lost 1 base; unmatched junction nucleotides: 4. This CDR3 contains 15 residues. CDR1 is SNHLY, CDR2 FYNNEI, per germline.